The next 13 T cell receptor beta chains were all read from a single sample in a study of blood T cell repertoires in COVID-19. Sequenced by immunoSEQ multiplex PCR; TCRdb stores in-frame clones only, minus some. The sample has fewer than 250,000 clones, nearly 95% seen once. The sample consisted of peripheral blood. The receptors were sampled from a man aged 25 to 40 with COVID-19, enrolled during active disease.

This chain links TRBV4-2 with TRBJ2-6; no firm D call. Germline V CDR1 and CDR2: LGHNA, YNFKEQ. The CDR3 extends over 16 amino acids. Trimming took off 1 base at V and 2 bases at J, with 9 bases between the two ends. The CDR3 DNA follows: TGTGCCAGCAGCCAAGTGGAAGCGACTGGGGCCAACGTCCTGACTTTC. Translated: CASSQVEATGANVLTF.

This clone appeared a few times. V and J are TRBV3-1 (or the pseudogene TRBV3-2) and TRBJ1-2; D uncertain. The CDR3 runs to 13 residues. V was trimmed by 4 bases and J by 8 bases, leaving 14 bases between them. Germline lookup yields CDR1 LGHDT and CDR2 YNNKEL (reference sequence). The DNA of the CDR3 is TGTGCCAGCAGCCGCGGGATTCGGTTCGGCTACACCTTC. It codes for CASSRGIRFGYTF.

J is TRBJ2-3 and V is TRBV19; 10 positions match TRBD2. The CDR3 spans 14 residues. Germline values: CDR1 LNHDA, CDR2 SQIVND (reference sequence). The V segment lost 7 bases and the J segment 6 bases; nucleotides outside the gene matches: 7. The CDR3 sequence: CASISGGAGDTQYF. In nucleotides, the CDR3 is TGTGCCAGTATAAGCGGGGGGGCAGGGGATACGCAGTATTTT. Combining the CDR3 with reference TRBV19 and TRBJ2-3 gives the whole variable domain DGGITQSPKYLFRKEGQNVTLSCEQNLNHDAMYWYRQDPGQGLRLIYYSQIVNDFQKGDIAEGYSVSREKKESFPLTVTSAQKNPTAFYLCASISGGAGDTQYFGPGTRLTVL.

The chain carries TRBV6-1 and TRBJ1-5; D is unresolved. Per the germline V gene, CDR1 is MNHNS and CDR2 is SASEGT. V was clipped by 3 bases and J by 6 bases, with 9 bases between them. This CDR3 is 13 amino acids long. As DNA, the CDR3 is TGTGCCAGCAGTGACGAGGGTCCTCAGCCCCAGCATTTT. Protein: CASSDEGPQPQHF.

DNA of the CDR3: TGCGCCAGCAGTGAGGACAGGGGCCCAGATACGCAGTATTTT. Translation: CASSEDRGPDTQYF. The chain combines TRBV10-2 with TRBJ2-3; 8 nucleotides align to TRBD1. Per germline, CDR1 WSHSY and CDR2 SAAADI. The J segment lost 4 bases and the V segment lost 2 bases, leaving 2 bases of the junction unmatched. This CDR3 contains 14 residues.

V is TRBV3-1 (or the pseudogene TRBV3-2) and J is TRBJ2-2; 8 positions match TRBD1. The CDR3 is 14 residues long. Looked up from germline, CDR1 is LGHDT and CDR2 is YNNKEL (reference sequence). Germline trimming cut 7 bases from V and 5 bases from J; bases unmatched to any gene: 6. CDR3 loop: CASTQGAGTGELFF. CDR3 nucleotides: TGTGCCAGCACTCAGGGGGCGGGAACCGGGGAGCTGTTTTTT.

The chain has TRBV6-5 and TRBJ1-4, with D tentatively TRBD1 (6 bases). Germline V lookup: CDR1 MNHEY, CDR2 SVGAGI. The CDR3 is made up of 14 amino acids. The ends were cut back, 4 bases at V and 8 bases at J, with 14 bases in the middle. CDR3 sequence reads: CASSSQGFGEKLFF. The CDR3 bases are TGTGCCAGCAGTTCACAGGGATTTGGGGAAAAACTGTTTTTT.

The rearrangement links TRBV10-3 to TRBJ2-7; 11 bases line up with TRBD1. CDR1 and CDR2 (germline): ENHRY, SYGVKD. V was clipped by 2 bases and J by 5 bases; unmatched bases: 8. CDR3 length: 16 residues. CDR3 protein: CAISEPAGTGGNEQYF. CDR3 coding DNA: TGTGCCATCAGTGAGCCTGCCGGGACAGGGGGAAACGAGCAGTACTTC.

The chain recombines TRBV13 with TRBJ1-3, with 9 positions matching TRBD1. Germline V lookup: CDR1 PRHDT, CDR2 FYEKMQ (reference sequence). V shed 5 bases, J shed 2 bases, and the junction held 4 bases outside the gene matches. The CDR3 spans 15 residues. The DNA of the CDR3 is TGTGCCAGCAGCCTCAGACAGGGGGCTGGAAACACCATATATTTT. This encodes CASSLRQGAGNTIYF.

J is TRBJ1-1 and V is TRBV11-3; D is unclear. The CDR3 has 13 amino acids. Germline V lookup: CDR1 SGHNT, CDR2 YENEEA. V dropped 1 base and J dropped 1 base, with 4 bases sitting between them. The CDR3 is CASSLGENTEAFF. The CDR3 DNA reads as TGTGCCAGCAGCTTAGGAGAGAACACTGAAGCTTTCTTT.

The chain joins TRBV11-2 to TRBJ1-3, with D perhaps matching TRBD1 (5 bases). Germline assignment: CDR1 SGHAT and CDR2 FQNNGV. The germline V and J ends were trimmed by 6 bases and 1 base, with 10 bases remaining between them. The length of the CDR3 is 14 residues. CDR3 amino acids: CASSINRSGNTIYF. The CDR3 DNA reads TGTGCCAGCAGTATTAACAGGTCTGGAAACACCATATATTTT.

The rearrangement links TRBV4-2 to TRBJ2-1; the D gene is possibly TRBD2 (6 bases). Trimming removed 0 bases at V and 9 bases at J, with 15 bases between. CDR3 size: 15 residues. Germline V lookup: CDR1 LGHNA, CDR2 YNFKEQ. The chain's CDR3 is CASSQESRRGGEQFF. The CDR3 nucleotides are TGTGCCAGCAGCCAAGAGAGTCGGAGGGGCGGTGAGCAGTTCTTC.

The V gene is TRBV29-1, the J gene TRBJ1-1; D is unresolved. CDR3 length equals 11 residues. V was cut by 3 bases and J by 8 bases, with 10 bases left in between. Looked up from germline, CDR1 is SQVTM and CDR2 is ANQGSEA. In nucleotides, the CDR3 is TGCAGCGTTGATGGCAGAGCGGAAGCTTTCTTT. Translation gives CSVDGRAEAFF.